The present T cell receptor beta chain was sequenced within a study of beta chain features in type 1 diabetes. Study context: In age, gender and cell yields, patients were similar to healthy donors.

Expressed TCRB transcripts got sequenced, as all isolated RNA was reverse transcribed. The repertoire was sequenced with immunoSEQ multiplex PCR; TCRdb's copy has only in-frame clones and lacks some. The data show 200,000 to 250,000 clones, under 13% seen once. V was pared by 3 bases and J by 8 bases, with 16 bases between. From germline, CDR1 is KGHSH and CDR2 LQKENI. CDR3 length: 14 amino acids. This rearrangement joins TRBV18 to TRBJ1-2; D unresolved. Sequenced material: central memory CD4+ T cells from blood. The origin of this receptor is a man aged 18 to 30 in good health. CDR3 amino acids: CASSPGEGYGGYTF. The CDR3 DNA reads TGTGCCAGCTCACCGGGAGAGGGTTACGGGGGCTACACCTTC.